This passage covers 29 T cell receptor beta chains from one sample sequenced in a study of cytomegalovirus exposure and HLA in healthy donors listed by TCRdb under 2017. Libraries were built with the immunoSEQ multiplex PCR assay. For the multiplex PCR, a mixture combining 60 forward primers for TCR Vbeta segments and 13 reverse primers for TCR Jbeta segments was used. The table was pulled from immuneACCESS by TCRdb, which kept in-frame rearrangements only. Such tables lose some clones; where checked, under half of the loss comes from unresolved V genes, and the rest has no known cause. The sample table records approximately 210,000 clones; 75% to 80% of these occur just once. The ten largest clones take up approximately 2% of the sample. The sample consisted of PBMCs. These receptors all stem from a young woman in good health and CMV-seropositive.

The chain combines TRBV28 with TRBJ2-5, with D perhaps TRBD2 (5 bases). The ends were cut back, 3 bases at V and 5 bases at J, with 7 bases in the middle. CDR1 and CDR2 (germline): MDHEN, SYDVKM. The CDR3 extends over 12 amino acids. The CDR3 nucleotides are TGTGCCAGCAGTTTGCTAGCCGAGACCCAGTACTTC. Its translation: CASSLLAETQYF.

V is TRBV5-1 and J is TRBJ2-2, with D unclear. CDR3 length equals 14 residues. V was cut by 0 bases and J by 7 bases, with 10 bases left in between. Germline loops: CDR1 SGHRS, CDR2 YFSETQ. The CDR3 DNA is TGCGCCAGCAGCTTGGTCGGGTTCGGCGGGGAGCTGTTTTTT. Its protein product is CASSLVGFGGELFF. Together with reference TRBV5-1 and TRBJ2-2, the CDR3 gives the full variable domain: KAGVTQTPRYLIKTRGQQVTLSCSPISGHRSVSWYQQTPGQGLQFLFEYFSETQRNKGNFPGRFSGRQFSNSRSEMNVSTLELGDSALYLCASSLVGFGGELFFGEGSRLTVL.

This clone was detected only a few times. Other DNA sequences in this sample translate to the same CDR3. The V gene is TRBV9, the J gene TRBJ2-3, with 7 bases identical to TRBD2. Germline lookup yields CDR1 SGDLS and CDR2 YYNGEE. Germline trimming cut 0 bases from V and 3 bases from J; bases unmatched to any gene: 7. This CDR3 has 16 residues. CDR3 coding DNA: TGTGCCAGCAGCGTAGGGGAGGGCCTCCGGACAGATACGCAGTATTTT. Protein: CASSVGEGLRTDTQYF.

V usage is TRBV6-1 and J usage is TRBJ2-5; D remains unclear. The V end lost 6 bases, the J end lost 1 base, and 15 bases lay between the germline ends. The CDR3 has 15 residues. Germline CDR1 and CDR2: MNHNS and SASEGT. CDR3 in amino acids: CASSRNYALQETQYF. The DNA of the CDR3 is TGTGCCAGCAGCCGGAACTACGCCCTCCAAGAGACCCAGTACTTC.

The rearrangement links TRBV5-4 to TRBJ1-3, with D unclear. Germline CDR1 reads SGHNT; CDR2 reads YYREEE (reference sequence). Trimming stripped 4 bases from V and 1 base from J, with 9 bases between. The CDR3 runs to 14 residues. The DNA of the CDR3 is TGTGCCAGCAGCCGTCCGGGATCTGGAAACACCATATATTTT. Its protein product is CASSRPGSGNTIYF. Combining the CDR3 with reference TRBV5-4 and TRBJ1-3 gives the whole variable domain ETGVTQSPTHLIKTRGQQVTLRCSSQSGHNTVSWYQQALGQGPQFIFQYYREEENGRGNFPPRFSGLQFPNYSSELNVNALELDDSALYLCASSRPGSGNTIYFGEGSWLTVV.

The V gene is TRBV15, the J gene TRBJ1-6; 10 bases agree with TRBD1. V shed 3 bases and J 10 bases; nucleotides not matched to a gene: 6. Germline values: CDR1 LNHNV, CDR2 YYDKDF (reference sequence). This CDR3 comprises 15 residues. As DNA, the CDR3 is TGTGCCACCAGCAGCGGGACAGGGGATGGGTCACCCCTCCACTTT. As protein: CATSSGTGDGSPLHF.

V is TRBV10-3 and J is TRBJ2-1, with 8 nucleotides matching TRBD1. V shed 10 bases, J shed 8 bases, and the junction held 13 bases outside the gene matches. Germline V CDR1 and CDR2: ENHRY, SYGVKD. This CDR3 contains 14 residues. The CDR3 sequence: CATNGDRPFDEQFF. DNA of the CDR3: TGTGCCACTAACGGGGACAGGCCTTTCGATGAGCAGTTCTTC.

This clone was observed a handful of times. This sequence joins TRBV15 and TRBJ2-1; 16 positions match TRBD2. The CDR3 is 21 amino acids. CDR1 and CDR2 from the germline V gene are LNHNV and YYDKDF (reference sequence). With 0 bases clipped from V and 5 bases from J, the junction kept 13 bases outside the gene matches. The CDR3 DNA is TGTGCCACCAGCAGAGATCTATCAGGGACTAGCGGGAGGGCTAAGGACAATGAGCAGTTCTTC. It codes for CATSRDLSGTSGRAKDNEQFF.

The chain joins TRBV27 to TRBJ1-4; unclear D gene. The CDR3 is 15 residues long. Trimming took 6 bases from V and 2 from J, leaving 13 bases between them. Looked up from germline, CDR1 is MNHEY and CDR2 is SMNVEV (reference sequence). The DNA of the CDR3 is TGTGCCAGCAGGGGAAGGAGGGCGACTAATGAAAAACTGTTTTTT. Translating it yields CASRGRRATNEKLFF.

The chain has TRBV5-8 and TRBJ1-1; 11 bases agree with TRBD1. Germline V CDR1 and CDR2: SGHTS, YDEGEE. With V trimmed by 5 bases and J by 7 bases, 7 bases remained unmatched. This CDR3 comprises 14 residues. CDR3 protein: CASRDRGRLYEAFF. The DNA of the CDR3 is TGTGCCAGCAGGGACAGGGGGCGTTTATATGAAGCTTTCTTT.

CDR3 in amino acids: CASSWGATNEKLFF. DNA for the CDR3: TGCGCCAGCAGCTGGGGAGCAACTAATGAAAAACTGTTTTTT. The V and J genes are TRBV5-1 and TRBJ1-4; D gene ambiguous. Germline V gene data show CDR1 as SGHRS and CDR2 as YFSETQ. The CDR3 is made up of 14 amino acids. V lost 3 bases and J 0 bases, leaving 6 bases between the germline ends.

The chain is built from TRBV7-9 and TRBJ1-4; no reliable D call. The CDR3 runs to 13 residues. CDR1 and CDR2 (germline): SEHNR, FQNEAQ (reference sequence). Trimming cost V 5 bases and J 3 bases, with 7 bases left between them. The CDR3 DNA reads TGTGCCAGCAGCCGAGAGGCTAATGAAAAACTGTTTTTT. This encodes CASSREANEKLFF. The full variable domain, with the rest looked up from reference TRBV7-9 and TRBJ1-4, is DTGVSQNPRHKITKRGQNVTFRCDPISEHNRLYWYRQTLGQGPEFLTYFQNEAQLEKSRLLSDRFSAERPKGSFSTLEIQRTEQGDSAMYLCASSREANEKLFFGSGTQLSVL.

This clone was detected a few times. This chain uses TRBV28 with TRBJ2-7, with a tentative D call TRBD1 (6 bases). This CDR3 has 15 residues. Germline V gene data show CDR1 as MDHEN and CDR2 as SYDVKM. The V and J ends lost 2 bases and 1 base respectively, with 12 bases between them. CDR3 residues: CASSLTGSYSYEQYF. DNA for the CDR3: TGTGCCAGCAGTTTAACAGGGTCCTATTCCTACGAGCAGTACTTC.

The V and J genes are TRBV20-1 and TRBJ1-2; no clear D. This CDR3 has 11 amino acids. Germline loops: CDR1 DFQATT, CDR2 SNEGSKA (reference sequence). In DNA form, the CDR3 reads TGCAGGCTAGGGTCGGCGGGGGGCTACACCTTC. Amino acid sequence: CRLGSAGGYTF.

The V gene is TRBV6-1, the J gene TRBJ1-1; D perhaps matches TRBD1 (5 bases). Trimming took off 6 bases at V and 5 bases at J, with 13 bases between the two ends. From germline, CDR1 is MNHNS and CDR2 SASEGT. The CDR3 is 13 amino acids. The CDR3 protein is CASRLEGLTEAFF. The CDR3 coding sequence is TGTGCCAGCAGATTGGAGGGGTTGACTGAAGCTTTCTTT.

CDR3 protein: CASFPGGGPGETQYF. CDR3 coding DNA: TGCGCCAGCTTCCCCGGGGGGGGGCCTGGAGAGACCCAGTACTTC. The V gene is TRBV5-1, the J gene TRBJ2-5; TRBD2 matches at 8 bases. J lost 4 bases, V lost 7 bases, and 12 bases had no gene match. Germline V CDR1 and CDR2: SGHRS, YFSETQ. The CDR3 is 15 residues long.

The chain has TRBV28 and TRBJ1-3, with D unresolved. V dropped 3 bases and J dropped 0 bases, with 6 bases sitting between them. Germline lookup yields CDR1 MDHEN and CDR2 SYDVKM. The CDR3 covers 14 residues. The CDR3 loop reads CASSLTNSGNTIYF. The CDR3, as DNA: TGTGCCAGCAGTTTGACAAACTCTGGAAACACCATATATTTT. Complete variable domain (other parts from reference TRBV28 and TRBJ1-3): DVKVTQSSRYLVKRTGEKVFLECVQDMDHENMFWYRQDPGLGLRLIYFSYDVKMKEKGDIPEGYSVSREKKERFSLILESASTNQTSMYLCASSLTNSGNTIYFGEGSWLTVV.

The rearrangement joins TRBV7-6 to TRBJ2-3, with TRBD2 as a possible D gene (5 bases). The CDR3 has 15 amino acids. Trimming took 5 bases from V and 0 from J, leaving 12 bases between them. Germline V gene sequence: CDR1 SGHVS, CDR2 FNYEAQ. CDR3 in amino acids: CASSHRLSSTDTQYF. CDR3 coding DNA: TGTGCCAGCAGCCATCGACTATCTAGCACAGATACGCAGTATTTT.

CDR3 nucleotides: TGCGCCAGCAACGAGGTAAACACAGATACGCAGTATTTT. Protein sequence: CASNEVNTDTQYF. The chain uses TRBV5-1 and TRBJ2-3; D not certain. The CDR3 length is 13 residues. Trimming left V 6 bases short and J 2 bases short, with 10 bases between. Germline CDR1 reads SGHRS; CDR2 reads YFSETQ.

This clone was observed a single time. The genes are TRBV7-8 and TRBJ1-1; TRBD1 might be the D (6 bases). The germline V gene encodes CDR1 SGHVS and CDR2 FQNEAQ. The ends were cut back, 5 bases at V and 3 bases at J, with 10 bases in the middle. The length of the CDR3 is 13 residues. For the CDR3, the DNA is TGTGCCAGCAGCCTAAACAGGGACACTGAAGCTTTCTTT. It translates to CASSLNRDTEAFF.

J is TRBJ2-6 and V is TRBV18; tentatively, D is TRBD1 (6 bases). Germline CDR1 reads KGHSH; CDR2 reads LQKENI. The ends were cut back, 6 bases at V and 2 bases at J, with 14 bases in the middle. CDR3 length equals 16 residues. The CDR3 region has the DNA TGTGCCAGCTCCTCCAGACAGGTCCCTGGGGCCAACGTCCTGACTTTC. Amino acids: CASSSRQVPGANVLTF.

V gene TRBV6-6 combines with J gene TRBJ1-5; D gene uncertain. CDR3 length: 15 amino acids. Germline-derived CDR1 and CDR2 are MNHNY and SVGAGI (reference sequence). Trimming pared 0 bases from V and 6 bases from J, leaving 12 bases between. Here the CDR3 DNA reads TGTGCCAGCAGTTACTCTATGGGAGAGACTCAGCCCCAGCATTTT. Translating gives CASSYSMGETQPQHF.

The V call is TRBV6-5, the J call TRBJ2-2; the match to TRBD1 covers 9 bases. Germline V CDR1 and CDR2: MNHEY, SVGAGI. The CDR3 contains 16 residues. Trimming took 0 bases from V and 2 from J; bases not matched to a gene: 1. For the CDR3, the DNA is TGTGCCAGCAGTTACTCGGGACAGGGAAACACCGGGGAGCTGTTTTTT. Its translation is CASSYSGQGNTGELFF.

The chain uses TRBV19 and TRBJ2-3; tentatively, D is TRBD1 (6 bases). Trimming removed 6 bases from V and 3 bases from J, with 19 bases in between. Germline V gives CDR1 LNHDA, CDR2 SQIVND (reference sequence). There are 16 residues in the CDR3. As DNA, the CDR3 is TGTGCCAGTAGACCCCCGGACAGCCCCCGTACAGATACGCAGTATTTT. This codes for CASRPPDSPRTDTQYF.

The J gene is TRBJ2-5, the V gene TRBV28; 7 bases line up with TRBD2. From germline, CDR1 is MDHEN and CDR2 SYDVKM. The CDR3 has 14 residues. J lost 4 bases, V lost 6 bases, and 8 bases had no gene match. For the CDR3, the DNA is TGTGCCAGCAGGACGGTGGGGAGGGGAGAGACCCAGTACTTC. Translation gives CASRTVGRGETQYF.

The CDR3 DNA sequence: TGTGCCAGCAGGGTCCAGGGGGGCAACGAGCAGTACTTC. Translating it yields CASRVQGGNEQYF. This chain links TRBV6-1 with TRBJ2-7; possibly TRBD1 for D (7 bases). This CDR3 region has 13 residues. Trimming stripped 6 bases from V and 5 bases from J, with 14 bases between. From germline, CDR1 is MNHNS and CDR2 SASEGT.

The chain joins TRBV28 to TRBJ1-4, with a possible D match to TRBD1 (6 bases). CDR1 and CDR2 (germline): MDHEN, SYDVKM. There are 17 residues in the CDR3. Trimming pared 2 bases from V and 3 bases from J, leaving 16 bases between. CDR3 loop: CASSLTGRGNPNEKLFF. In DNA form, the CDR3 reads TGTGCCAGCAGTTTAACGGGCAGGGGTAATCCTAATGAAAAACTGTTTTTT.

V usage is TRBV2 and J usage is TRBJ2-1; D possibly corresponds to TRBD2 (6 bases). The germline V gene has CDR1 SNHLY and CDR2 FYNNEI. The CDR3 is 13 residues long. V was pared by 6 bases and J by 10 bases, with 16 bases between. CDR3 bases: TGTGCCAGCAGGAACTACCTAGCGACCGAGCAGTTCTTC. As protein: CASRNYLATEQFF. Combining the CDR3 with reference TRBV2 and TRBJ2-1 gives the whole variable domain EPEVTQTPSHQVTQMGQEVILRCVPISNHLYFYWYRQILGQKVEFLVSFYNNEISEKSEIFDDQFSVERPDGSNFTLKIRSTKLEDSAMYFCASRNYLATEQFFGPGTRLTVL.

The genes are TRBV29-1 and TRBJ1-2, with D unclear. The CDR3 extends over 12 amino acids. Germline V lookup: CDR1 SQVTM, CDR2 ANQGSEA. Trimming removed 4 bases at V and 3 bases at J, with 9 bases between. The CDR3: CSVGLVDYGYTF. CDR3 DNA: TGCAGCGTTGGTTTGGTAGACTATGGCTACACCTTC.